This entry features one T cell receptor beta chain sequence. This clonotype was seen many times. The antigen it recognizes is unknown. Base qualities are not provided; no much larger clone lies one nucleotide away. The CDR3 sequence holds 14 residues, the cysteine and phenylalanine included. Solely the CDR3 DNA is kept, with 42 bases framed from the first base. The CDR1 and CDR2 encoded by the germline V gene (reference sequence) are MNHNY and SVGAGI. V and J are truncated by 0 bases and 3 bases respectively, leaving an intervening sequence of 8 bases. The sample originates from a study of liver allograft versus peripheral blood T cells (TCRdb year 2020). As for the study more broadly: The study compared T cell receptor repertoires found within transplanted livers against repertoires in the peripheral blood of liver transplant recipients. The paper's findings and limits, for the study overall: T cell receptor repertoires inside liver allografts were reported to be different from the repertoires detected in peripheral blood.

TCRdb lists the instrument as Illumina MiSeq. TCRdb reran the public reads through fastp at Q25 and MiXCR, keeping productive beta chains. A single entry per CDR3 protein holds the most common genes and DNA from its merged rows. This sample lists about 5,100 distinct CDR3 sequences; 15% to 20% were detected once. The ten largest clonotypes hold roughly 58% of the sample. The TCR sequence derives from a human patient who had a liver transplant. Some T cells may derive from the graft donor when a transplant has been performed. This sequence uses TRBV6-6 and TRBJ2-5, with TRBD1 perhaps the D gene, on 6 matching bases. The CDR3 protein sequence reads: CASSYSGQKETQYF. The sequence in DNA is TGTGCCAGCAGTTACTCTGGACAGAAAGAGACCCAGTACTTC.